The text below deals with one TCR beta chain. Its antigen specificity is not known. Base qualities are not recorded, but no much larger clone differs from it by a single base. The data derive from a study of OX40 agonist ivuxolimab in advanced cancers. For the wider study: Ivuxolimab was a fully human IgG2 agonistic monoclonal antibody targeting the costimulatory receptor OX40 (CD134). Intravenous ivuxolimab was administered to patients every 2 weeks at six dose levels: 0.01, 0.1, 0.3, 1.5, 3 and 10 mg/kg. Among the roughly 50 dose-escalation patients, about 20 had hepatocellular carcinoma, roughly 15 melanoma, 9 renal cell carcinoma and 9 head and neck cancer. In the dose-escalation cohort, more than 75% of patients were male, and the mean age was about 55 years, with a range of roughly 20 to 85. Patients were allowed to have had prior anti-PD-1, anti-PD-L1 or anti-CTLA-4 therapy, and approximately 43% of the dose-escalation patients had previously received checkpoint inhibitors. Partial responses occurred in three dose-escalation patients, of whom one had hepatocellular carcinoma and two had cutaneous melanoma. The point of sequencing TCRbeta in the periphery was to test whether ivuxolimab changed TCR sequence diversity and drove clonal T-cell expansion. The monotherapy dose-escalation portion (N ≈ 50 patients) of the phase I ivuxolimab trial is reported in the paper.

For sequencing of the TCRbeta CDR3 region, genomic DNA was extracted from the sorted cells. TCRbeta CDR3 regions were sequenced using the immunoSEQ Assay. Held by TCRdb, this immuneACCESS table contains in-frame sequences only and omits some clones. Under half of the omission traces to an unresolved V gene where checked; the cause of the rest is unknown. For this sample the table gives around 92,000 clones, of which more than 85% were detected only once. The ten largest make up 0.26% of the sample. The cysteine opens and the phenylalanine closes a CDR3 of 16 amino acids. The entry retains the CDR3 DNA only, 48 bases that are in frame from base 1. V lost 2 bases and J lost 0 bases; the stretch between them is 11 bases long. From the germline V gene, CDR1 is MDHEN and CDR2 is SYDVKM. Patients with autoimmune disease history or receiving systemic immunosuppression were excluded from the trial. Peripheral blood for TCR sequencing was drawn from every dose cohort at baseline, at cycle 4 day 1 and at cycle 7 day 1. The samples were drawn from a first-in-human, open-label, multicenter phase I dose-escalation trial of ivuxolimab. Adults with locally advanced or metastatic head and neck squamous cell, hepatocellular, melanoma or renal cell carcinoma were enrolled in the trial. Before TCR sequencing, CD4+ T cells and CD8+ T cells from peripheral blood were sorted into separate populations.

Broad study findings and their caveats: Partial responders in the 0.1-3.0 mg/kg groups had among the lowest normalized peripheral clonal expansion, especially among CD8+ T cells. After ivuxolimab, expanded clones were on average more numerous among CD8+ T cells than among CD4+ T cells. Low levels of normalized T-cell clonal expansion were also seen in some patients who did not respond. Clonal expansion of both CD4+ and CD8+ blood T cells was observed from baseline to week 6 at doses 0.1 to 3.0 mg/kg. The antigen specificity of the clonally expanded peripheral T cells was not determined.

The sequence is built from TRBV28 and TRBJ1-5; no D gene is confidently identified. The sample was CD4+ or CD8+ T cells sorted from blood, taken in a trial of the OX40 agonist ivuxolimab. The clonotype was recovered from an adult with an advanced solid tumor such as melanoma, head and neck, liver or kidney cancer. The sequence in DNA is TGTGCCAGCAGTTTAATCGGAGCGTATAGCAATCAGCCCCAGCATTTT. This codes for CASSLIGAYSNQPQHF.